The rows below give T cell receptor beta chains drawn from one sample of a study of B cell selection in AIRE deficiency. TCRdb's table, derived via immunoSEQ multiplex PCR, lists solely in-frame clones and lacks some. The table records some 24,000 clones, 90% to 97% of them present only once. The specimen sequenced was CD4+CD127+ conventional T cells sorted from PBMCs. Receptors originate from a human donor in good health. CDR3s include the opening cysteine and the closing phenylalanine or tryptophan. A D gene is named only where the DNA matches it firmly. Clone size is given for some rows only: seen once, a few or many times, or a class if the clone is expanded.

v_gene	abundance	d_gene	j_gene	CDR3aa	CDR3nt
TRBV5-1	-	TRBD1	TRBJ1-1	CASSFPGGGDTEAFF	TGCGCCAGCAGCTTCCCAGGGGGCGGGGACACTGAAGCTTTCTTT
TRBV11-2	-	TRBD1	TRBJ1-2	CASSPGGGYGYTF	TGTGCCAGCAGTCCAGGGGGAGGCTATGGCTACACCTTC
TRBV19	-	-	TRBJ1-5	CASSIKGYQGPQHF	TGTGCCAGTAGTATTAAGGGGTACCAAGGGCCCCAGCATTTT
TRBV5-1	-	-	TRBJ1-6	CASSAPGRSGSPLHF	TGCGCCAGCAGCGCACCGGGACGAAGCGGTTCACCCCTCCACTTT
TRBV29-1	-	TRBD1	TRBJ1-1	CSVLGQGNTEAFF	TGCAGCGTCCTGGGACAGGGGAACACTGAAGCTTTCTTT
TRBV7-9	-	-	TRBJ2-1	CASSPSWVTRARNEQFF	TGTGCCAGCAGCCCATCGTGGGTGACTAGGGCCAGGAATGAGCAGTTCTTC
TRBV2	-	-	TRBJ1-4	CASSEPLGGLHGNEKLFF	TGTGCCAGCAGTGAACCCCTAGGGGGGCTTCATGGTAATGAAAAACTGTTTTTT
TRBV25-1	once	TRBD1	TRBJ1-2	CASSPTGRGTEGYTF	TGTGCCAGCAGCCCCACGGGCAGGGGGACGGAAGGCTACACCTTC
TRBV25-1	-	-	TRBJ2-5	CASSDVSQETQYF	TGTGCCAGCAGTGACGTCAGCCAAGAGACCCAGTACTTC
TRBV6-5	-	-	TRBJ2-2	CASSGMKTGELFF	TGTGCCAGCAGCGGAATGAAGACCGGGGAGCTGTTTTTT
TRBV9	-	-	TRBJ1-1	CASSVSGKNTEAFF	TGTGCCAGCAGCGTATCCGGGAAGAACACTGAAGCTTTCTTT
TRBV25-1	-	TRBD1	TRBJ1-1	CASSHHPGTGSSGTEAFF	TGTGCCAGCAGTCACCACCCCGGGACAGGCTCGTCCGGCACTGAAGCTTTCTTT
TRBV11-2	-	TRBD1	TRBJ2-7	CASSYGTGFYEQYF	TGTGCCAGCAGCTACGGGACAGGGTTCTACGAGCAGTACTTC
TRBV11-3	-	-	TRBJ2-1	CASSPGTGNEQFF	TGTGCCAGCAGCCCCGGGACGGGCAATGAGCAGTTCTTC
TRBV19	-	-	TRBJ2-5	CASSVGGLSSQETQYF	TGTGCCAGTAGTGTTGGGGGGCTATCGAGTCAAGAGACCCAGTACTTC
TRBV10-3	-	TRBD1	TRBJ1-6	CAISESEGGGSPLHF	TGTGCCATCAGTGAGTCGGAAGGGGGCGGATCACCCCTCCACTTT
TRBV7-2	-	TRBD2	TRBJ2-7	CASSSSGGAREQYF	TGTGCCAGCAGCTCTAGCGGGGGGGCGAGAGAGCAGTACTTC
TRBV28	-	TRBD2	TRBJ2-7	CASLPTGGTYEQYF	TGTGCCAGCCTCCCCACGGGGGGGACCTACGAGCAGTACTTC
TRBV7-8	-	TRBD1	TRBJ1-2	CASSPRDRGHYGYTF	TGTGCCAGCAGCCCCCGGGACAGGGGTCACTATGGCTACACCTTC
TRBV5-6	-	TRBD1	TRBJ1-1	CASSTGQTNTEAFF	TGTGCCAGCAGCACGGGACAGACTAACACTGAAGCTTTCTTT
TRBV2	-	-	TRBJ1-2	CASSGVIGLNYGYTF	TGTGCCAGCAGTGGCGTGATAGGGCTTAACTATGGCTACACCTTC
TRBV5-4	-	TRBD1	TRBJ1-1	CASSPGGRDTEAFF	TGTGCCAGCAGCCCAGGGGGCCGGGACACTGAAGCTTTCTTT
TRBV28	-	TRBD2	TRBJ2-5	CASSQYTSGAFQETQYF	TGTGCCAGCAGTCAATACACTAGCGGGGCTTTCCAAGAGACCCAGTACTTC
TRBV12-5	-	-	TRBJ1-5	CASGLEGGQPQHF	TGTGCTAGTGGTTTGGAGGGGGGTCAGCCCCAGCATTTT
TRBV7-8	-	TRBD2	TRBJ2-5	CASSSGPLQETQYF	TGTGCCAGCTCTAGCGGGCCGTTACAAGAGACCCAGTACTTC
TRBV5-5	-	-	TRBJ2-5	CASSFAVDQETQYF	TGTGCCAGCAGCTTCGCAGTCGACCAAGAGACCCAGTACTTC
TRBV10-1	-	TRBD1	TRBJ1-2	CASSEDRVNYGYTF	TGCGCCAGCAGTGAAGACAGGGTAAACTATGGCTACACCTTC
TRBV27	-	TRBD2	TRBJ2-7	CASSDMGLATYEQYF	TGTGCCAGCAGTGACATGGGACTAGCGACCTACGAGCAGTACTTC
TRBV29-1	-	-	TRBJ2-2	CSVEPGQSTGELFF	TGCAGCGTTGAACCTGGACAGTCCACCGGGGAGCTGTTTTTT
TRBV19	-	-	TRBJ2-3	CATCPGISTDTQYF	TGTGCCACATGCCCAGGGATAAGCACAGATACGCAGTATTTT